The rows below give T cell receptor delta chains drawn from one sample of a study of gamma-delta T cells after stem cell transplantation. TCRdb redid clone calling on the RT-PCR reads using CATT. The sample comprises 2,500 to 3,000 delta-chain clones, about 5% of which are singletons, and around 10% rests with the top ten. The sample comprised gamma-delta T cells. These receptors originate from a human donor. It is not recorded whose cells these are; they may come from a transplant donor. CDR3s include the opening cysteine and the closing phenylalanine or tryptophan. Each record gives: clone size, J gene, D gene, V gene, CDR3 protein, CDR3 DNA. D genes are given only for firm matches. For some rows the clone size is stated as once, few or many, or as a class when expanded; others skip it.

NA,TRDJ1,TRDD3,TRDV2,CACDTVGGYASDKLIF,TGTGCCTGTGACACCGTCGGGGGATACGCGTCCGATAAACTCATCTTT
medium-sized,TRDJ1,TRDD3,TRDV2,CACDAMSGPLLGDTMTTDKLIF,TGTGCCTGTGATGCTATGTCAGGTCCCTTACTGGGGGATACGATGACAACCGATAAACTCATCTTT
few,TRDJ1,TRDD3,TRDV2,CACDTGGLLGDTSTDKLIF,TGTGCCTGTGACACCGGAGGGTTACTGGGGGATACATCCACCGATAAACTCATCTTT
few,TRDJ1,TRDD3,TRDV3,CAFSSLGITPLYTDKLIF,TGTGCCTTTAGTAGCCTGGGGATAACCCCCCTGTACACCGATAAACTCATCTTT
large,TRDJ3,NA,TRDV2,CACDGAGSSSWDTRQMFF,TGTGCCTGTGACGGTGCGGGGTCCAGCTCCTGGGACACCCGACAGATGTTTTTC
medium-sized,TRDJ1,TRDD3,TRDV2,CACDSVLGERGSDKLIF,TGTGCCTGTGACTCGGTACTGGGGGAACGGGGATCCGATAAACTCATCTTT
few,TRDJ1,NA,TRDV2,CARDTLAPSGDTDKPIF,TGTGCCCGTGACACCCTTGCGCCATCGGGCGACACCGATAAACCCATCTTT
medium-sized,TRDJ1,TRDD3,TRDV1,CALGVAGGITGGLGMYTDKLIF,TGTGCTCTTGGGGTAGCAGGGGGCATTACTGGGGGCCTCGGCATGTACACCGATAAACTCATCTTT
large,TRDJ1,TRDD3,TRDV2,CACDRILLGDTPYTDKLIF,TGTGCCTGTGACAGGATCTTACTGGGGGATACCCCTTACACCGATAAACTCATCTTT
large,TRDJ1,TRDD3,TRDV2,CACDTVGDTPPDTDKLIF,TGTGCCTGTGACACCGTTGGGGATACGCCACCCGACACCGATAAACTCATCTTT
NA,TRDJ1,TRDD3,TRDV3,CAFAPAGIRLADKLIF,TGTGCCTTCGCCCCGGCGGGGATAAGGTTGGCCGATAAACTCATCTTT
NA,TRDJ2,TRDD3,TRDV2,CACDTVGDRQTAQLFF,TGTGCCTGTGACACCGTGGGGGATAGGCAGACAGCACAACTCTTCTTT
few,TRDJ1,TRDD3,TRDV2,CACDPLAGSSVLGDTGTDKLIF,TGTGCCTGTGACCCCCTCGCGGGTTCCTCCGTACTGGGGGATACGGGGACCGATAAACTCATCTTT
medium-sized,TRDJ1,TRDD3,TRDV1,CALGELNPPSYWGIRFSYTDKLIF,TGTGCTCTTGGGGAACTTAACCCCCCGTCGTACTGGGGGATACGCTTCTCATACACCGATAAACTCATCTTT
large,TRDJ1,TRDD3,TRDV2,CACDTVVKTGGLFGKLIF,TGTGCCTGTGACACCGTTGTCAAAACTGGGGGATTGTTTGGTAAACTCATCTTT
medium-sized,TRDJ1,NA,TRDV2,CACDRLNAIGHTLTDKLIF,TGTGCCTGTGACCGCTTGAATGCGATAGGCCATACGTTGACCGATAAACTCATCTTT
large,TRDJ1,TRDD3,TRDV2,CACDPLERGILGYTDKLIF,TGTGCCTGTGATCCCCTTGAAAGGGGGATATTGGGTTACACCGATAAACTCATCTTT
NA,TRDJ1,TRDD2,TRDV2,CACDSLPTTVGLPYTDTLIF,TGTGCCTGTGACTCCCTTCCTACTACTGTGGGGCTCCCTTACACCGATACACTCATCTTT
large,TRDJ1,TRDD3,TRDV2,CACVRLGGHDKLIF,TGTGCCTGCGTGAGACTGGGGGGTCACGATAAACTCATCTTT
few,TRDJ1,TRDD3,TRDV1,CALGEVTPHVLGDPNTDNLIF,TGTGCTCTTGGGGAGGTCACTCCCCACGTACTGGGGGACCCTAACACCGATAATCTCATCTTT
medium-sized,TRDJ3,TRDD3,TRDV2,CACDTVAGDTQFSSWDTRQMFF,TGTGCCTGTGACACCGTAGCTGGGGATACGCAGTTTAGCTCCTGGGACACCCGACAGATGTTTTTC
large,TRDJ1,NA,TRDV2,CACDKMGGDTDKLIF,TGTGCCTGTGACAAGATGGGGGGAGACACCGATAAACTCATCTTT
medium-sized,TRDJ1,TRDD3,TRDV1,CALGELLPNEYWGILPDKLIF,TGTGCTCTTGGGGAACTCCTACCGAACGAGTACTGGGGGATACTACCCGATAAACTCATCTTT
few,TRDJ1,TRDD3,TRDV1,CALGENIGSSVYWGRPRYTDKLIF,TGTGCTCTTGGGGAAAATATAGGGTCCTCCGTTTACTGGGGGAGGCCTAGGTACACCGATAAACTCATCTTC
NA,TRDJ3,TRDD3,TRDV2,CACDTLGDRAWDTRQMFF,TGTGCCTGTGACACTCTGGGGGATAGAGCCTGGGACACCCGACAGATGTTTTTC
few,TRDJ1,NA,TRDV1,CALGPNPNPTPTGNFWGPTLYTDKLIF,TGTGCTCTTGGGCCGAACCCGAATCCGACTCCTACAGGGAACTTCTGGGGGCCGACCTTGTACACCGATAAACTCATCTTT
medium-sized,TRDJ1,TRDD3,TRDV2,CACDTVFHQRDTGTDKLIF,TGTGCCTGTGACACCGTCTTTCATCAGAGGGATACCGGGACCGATAAACTCATCTTT
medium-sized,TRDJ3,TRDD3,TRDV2,CACDNALTGGDRQSSWDTRQMFF,TGTGCCTGTGACAACGCCCTAACTGGGGGAGATAGACAGAGCTCCTGGGACACCCGACAGATGTTTTTC
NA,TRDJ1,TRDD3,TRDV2,CACDTGGLGEADKLIF,TGTGCCTGTGACACAGGAGGCCTGGGGGAGGCCGATAAACTCATCTTT
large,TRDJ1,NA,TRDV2,CACEALLGSTDKLIF,TGTGCCTGTGAGGCTCTACTGGGTTCAACCGATAAACTCATCTTT
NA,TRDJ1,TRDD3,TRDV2,CACDTVNVLGDTTTDKLIF,TGTGCCTGTGACACCGTAAATGTACTGGGGGACACCACCACCGATAAACTCATCTTT
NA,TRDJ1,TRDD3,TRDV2,CACDTLGTTTDKLIF,TGTGCCTGTGACACACTGGGGACGACTACCGATAAACTCATCTTT
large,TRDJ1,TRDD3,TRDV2,CACDPLALLGDTQGSELIF,TGTGCCTGTGACCCCTTGGCCTTACTGGGGGATACGCAAGGGTCGGAACTCATCTTT
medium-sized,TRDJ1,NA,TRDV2,CACDRIPAQWGDEGYTDKLIF,TGTGCCTGTGACCGGATTCCTGCTCAATGGGGGGACGAGGGGTACACCGATAAACTCATCTTT
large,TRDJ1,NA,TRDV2,CACDLLSTLAGSPDKLIF,TGTGCCTGTGACCTGCTTTCCACTTTGGCTGGGAGCCCCGATAAACTCATCTTT
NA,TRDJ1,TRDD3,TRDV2,CSFATFGGSAYMRTDTDKLIF,TGTTCCTTTGCCACCTTCGGGGGATCCGCCTATATGCGAACTGACACCGATAAACTCATCTTT
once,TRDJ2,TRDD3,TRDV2,CACDTLLGDTLTAQLFF,TGTGCCTGTGACACCCTACTGGGGGATACTTTGACAGCACAACTCTTCTTT
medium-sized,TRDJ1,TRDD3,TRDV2,CACDTMLVGDTDGVADKLIF,TGTGCCTGTGACACGATGTTAGTGGGGGATACAGACGGTGTCGCCGATAAACTCATCTTT
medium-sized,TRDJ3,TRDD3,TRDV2,CACDTVMGDTRWDTRQMFF,TGTGCCTGTGACACCGTGATGGGGGATACGCGGTGGGACACCCGACAGATGTTTTTC
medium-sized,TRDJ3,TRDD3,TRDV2,CACDTADWGILTWDTRQMFF,TGTGCCTGTGACACCGCGGACTGGGGGATTTTAACCTGGGACACCCGACAGATGTTTTTC
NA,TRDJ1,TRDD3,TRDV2,CACDILLGDTVTDKLIF,TGTGCCTGTGACATACTACTGGGGGATACAGTCACCGATAAACTCATCTTT
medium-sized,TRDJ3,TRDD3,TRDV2,CACDQVLGTGGDTRQMFF,TGTGCCTGTGATCAAGTACTGGGGACGGGTGGGGACACCCGACAGATGTTTTTC
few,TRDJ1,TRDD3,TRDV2,CACDPVLGDTGADKLIF,TGTGCCTGTGATCCCGTACTGGGGGATACGGGCGCCGATAAACTCATCTTT
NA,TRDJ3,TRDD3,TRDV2,CACDTGGSETAPCDTRQMFF,TGTGCCTGTGACACTGGGGGATCCGAAACGGCCCCCTGTGACACCCGACAGATGTTTTTC
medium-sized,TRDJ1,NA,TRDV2,CACDTLEKSGGSLDKLIF,TGTGCCTGTGACACTCTGGAAAAAAGCGGGGGGTCCCTCGATAAACTCATCTTT
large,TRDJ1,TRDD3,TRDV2,CACDGPIGDTRTDKLIF,TGTGCCTGTGATGGGCCCATTGGGGATACGAGGACCGATAAACTCATCTTT
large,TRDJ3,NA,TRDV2,CACDTVPGDLGVRASWDTRQMFF,TGTGCCTGTGACACCGTCCCTGGCGATTTGGGGGTCCGTGCCTCCTGGGACACCCGACAGATGTTTTTC
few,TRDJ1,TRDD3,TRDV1,CALGELGLLFGGYRLFDKLIF,TGTGCTCTTGGGGAACTTGGTCTCCTTTTTGGGGGATACCGACTGTTCGATAAACTCATCTTT
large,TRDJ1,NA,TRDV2,CACDTVGIESDKLIF,TGTGCCTGTGACACCGTGGGGATTGAATCCGATAAACTCATCTTT